This T cell receptor (beta chain) was recovered during a study of blood T cell repertoires in COVID-19. Looking at the study overall: Some COVID-19 samples were acute and others convalescent; all came from the United States, Italy and Spain. From T cells, B-cell-depleted T cells, or PBMCs came the material, which was cDNA or gDNA.

Per the authors' pipeline: Quantification of nucleated cells was approximated via reference gene primer amplification. Libraries were prepared by immunoSEQ multiplex PCR; TCRdb keeps only in-frame clonotypes and omits some of them. The V and J calls and clone size come from that table; D and trimming were worked out from the DNA. Of 300,000 to 450,000 clones listed, 89% were seen once; the top ten hold around 3%. While infection was still active, Seattle patients were enrolled and then followed longitudinally. The CDR3 loop spans 15 amino acids. The ends lost 4 bases at V and 4 bases at J; junction bases unmatched: 4. Germline V gene lookup returns CDR1 PRHDT and CDR2 FYEKMQ (reference sequence).

The chain employs TRBV13 and TRBJ2-2, with 9 bases aligning to TRBD2. The origin of this receptor is a woman in her 30s with COVID-19, enrolled during active disease. Sequenced: peripheral blood. The CDR3 protein is CASSSARGGTGELFF. The DNA of the CDR3 is TGTGCCAGCAGCTCTGCGCGGGGGGGCACCGGGGAGCTGTTTTTT.